The rows below give T cell receptor beta chains drawn from one sample of a study of blood T cell repertoires in COVID-19. The method was immunoSEQ multiplex PCR; TCRdb's version includes in-frame clones alone and lacks a portion of them. Among about 140,000 clones listed, roughly 89% were seen once. Sequenced material: peripheral blood. All receptors derive from a young man with COVID-19, enrolled during active disease. CDR3s include the opening cysteine and the closing phenylalanine or tryptophan. D genes are given only for firm matches. Not every row has a clone size; where given, it reads once, few, many or a size class.

clone_size j_call d_call v_call cdr3_aa cdr3_nt
- TRBJ2-5 TRBD1 TRBV6-5 CASSSGTGDLPYF TGTGCCAGCAGCTCTGGGACAGGGGACTTGCCGTACTTC
- TRBJ2-3 TRBD1 TRBV3-1/TRBV3-2 CASSQEWQGADTQYF TGTGCCAGCAGCCAAGAATGGCAGGGGGCAGATACGCAGTATTTT
- TRBJ2-1 TRBD1 TRBV2 CASRQDRGGYNEQFF TGTGCCAGCAGGCAAGACAGGGGGGGTTACAATGAGCAGTTCTTC
- TRBJ2-2 - TRBV9 CASSGPGELFF TGTGCCAGCAGTGGCCCCGGGGAGCTGTTTTTT
- TRBJ1-5 - TRBV28 CASSPPLLDSNQPQHF TGTGCCAGCAGCCCCCCACTCTTAGATAGCAATCAGCCCCAGCATTTT
- TRBJ2-1 TRBD1 TRBV7-2 CASSPGQGTMQFF TGTGCCAGCAGCCCGGGACAGGGCACGATGCAGTTCTTC
- TRBJ2-7 - TRBV5-1 CASSLGAIDYEQYF TGCGCCAGCAGCTTGGGGGCGATAGACTACGAGCAGTACTTC
- TRBJ2-3 - TRBV10-3 CAISDTRGTDTQYF TGTGCCATCAGTGATACGAGGGGGACAGATACGCAGTATTTT
- TRBJ2-1 TRBD2 TRBV4-1 CASSQAMSREGGYYEQFF TGCGCCAGCAGCCAAGCCATGTCGCGGGAGGGAGGGTACTATGAGCAGTTCTTC
- TRBJ2-3 - TRBV14 CASSHNRFTDTQYF TGTGCCAGCAGCCACAACAGATTCACAGATACGCAGTATTTT
- TRBJ1-5 - TRBV19 CASSMGRGNMVDQPQHF TGTGCCAGTAGTATGGGACGGGGGAATATGGTTGATCAGCCCCAGCATTTT
- TRBJ2-1 TRBD2 TRBV29-1 CSVETVAGGSYNEQFF TGCAGCGTTGAGACAGTAGCGGGAGGCTCCTACAATGAGCAGTTCTTC
once TRBJ1-2 - TRBV5-1 CASSSSTDSPWGYTF TGCGCCAGCAGCTCTTCTACAGATTCCCCTTGGGGCTACACCTTC
- TRBJ2-2 - TRBV21-1 CASSKPNRENTGELFF TGTGCCAGCAGCAAACCGAATCGAGAGAACACCGGGGAGCTGTTTTTT
- TRBJ2-6 TRBD1 TRBV29-1 CSPGQGASGANVLTF TGCAGCCCGGGACAGGGGGCGAGTGGGGCCAACGTCCTGACTTTC
- TRBJ1-1 - TRBV5-6 CASSFGRTEAFF TGTGCCAGCAGCTTTGGGAGGACTGAAGCTTTCTTT
- TRBJ1-2 - TRBV30 CAWRITYGYTF TGTGCCTGGAGGATAACATATGGCTACACCTTC
- TRBJ2-3 - TRBV19 CASSIRTGYTDTQYF TGTGCCAGTAGTATTAGGACTGGGTACACAGATACGCAGTATTTT
- TRBJ2-5 TRBD1 TRBV6-5 CASSSSGTGKETQYF TGTGCCAGCAGCTCGTCCGGGACAGGGAAGGAGACCCAGTACTTC
- TRBJ2-7 - TRBV5-5 CASSLGLDSYEQYF TGTGCCAGCAGCTTGGGGCTAGACTCCTACGAGCAGTACTTC
- TRBJ2-1 TRBD2 TRBV4-2 CASSQGGSGTYNEQFF TGTGCCAGCAGCCAGGGAGGCAGCGGGACTTACAATGAGCAGTTCTTC
few TRBJ2-3 - TRBV4-2 CASSQEWAGGTDTQYF TGTGCCAGCAGCCAAGAGTGGGCGGGTGGTACAGATACGCAGTATTTT
many TRBJ2-7 - TRBV2 CASSLAGGTYEQYF TGTGCCAGCAGTTTGGCCGGAGGCACCTACGAGCAGTACTTC
few TRBJ2-3 TRBD2 TRBV5-4 CASSLGLAGAEDTQYF TGTGCCAGCAGCTTGGGGCTAGCGGGAGCCGAAGATACGCAGTATTTT
- TRBJ1-2 TRBD1 TRBV6-5 CASSLTGEGYGYTF TGTGCCAGCAGTCTAACAGGGGAAGGATATGGCTACACCTTC
- TRBJ1-1 - TRBV7-2 CASSLSGGNTEAFF TGTGCCAGCAGCTTATCGGGGGGGAACACTGAAGCTTTCTTT
- TRBJ2-7 TRBD2 TRBV7-9 CASSYPGTRGPEQYF TGTGCCAGCAGCTATCCCGGGACTAGAGGGCCCGAGCAGTACTTC
- TRBJ2-7 - TRBV9 CASSASRAVGEQYF TGTGCCAGCAGCGCCTCGCGGGCAGTGGGCGAGCAGTACTTC
- TRBJ2-3 TRBD1 TRBV9 CASSVGRTGLTDTQYF TGTGCCAGCAGCGTAGGTCGGACAGGGTTAACAGATACGCAGTATTTT
once TRBJ2-5 TRBD2 TRBV19 CASSTGTEQLAGAVQKTQYF TGTGCCAGTAGTACCGGGACAGAGCAACTAGCGGGAGCGGTCCAGAAGACCCAGTACTTC
- TRBJ2-2 TRBD1 TRBV9 CASSPAGQGARRGGELFF TGTGCCAGCAGCCCCGCTGGACAGGGGGCGCGGCGGGGCGGGGAGCTGTTTTTT
- TRBJ1-6 - TRBV27 CASSFVQGTLHF TGTGCCAGCAGTTTTGTCCAGGGCACCCTCCACTTT
- TRBJ1-6 - TRBV28 CASSAFRGSYNSPLHF TGTGCCAGCAGTGCCTTTAGGGGATCCTATAATTCACCCCTCCACTTT
- TRBJ1-4 TRBD1 TRBV19 CASSSSGTVDEKLFF TGTGCCAGTAGTTCCTCCGGGACAGTGGATGAAAAACTGTTTTTT
- TRBJ2-1 TRBD2 TRBV2 CASSASSGRANEQFF TGTGCCAGCAGTGCTTCTAGCGGGAGGGCAAATGAGCAGTTCTTC
medium-sized TRBJ2-1 TRBD2 TRBV7-2 CASSNGLAGGNEQFF TGTGCCAGCAGCAACGGACTAGCGGGGGGGAATGAGCAGTTCTTC
- TRBJ2-1 TRBD1 TRBV3-1/TRBV3-2 CASSQDTGTGTYNEQFF TGTGCCAGCAGCCAGGATACCGGGACAGGCACCTACAATGAGCAGTTCTTC
- TRBJ2-7 TRBD1 TRBV5-6 CASSPGDRVFYEQYF TGTGCCAGCAGCCCGGGGGACAGGGTATTTTACGAGCAGTACTTC
- TRBJ1-5 TRBD1 TRBV15 CATSRDPGQGGQPQHF TGTGCCACCAGCAGAGATCCTGGACAGGGCGGTCAGCCCCAGCATTTT
few TRBJ2-6 - TRBV29-1 CSVDGPGANVLTF TGCAGCGTTGATGGCCCTGGGGCCAACGTCCTGACTTTC
once TRBJ1-2 TRBD1 TRBV19 CASNKDRGHYGYTF TGTGCCAGTAACAAGGACAGGGGGCACTATGGCTACACCTTC
- TRBJ2-3 TRBD2 TRBV3-1/TRBV3-2 CASSQTSGTDTQYF TGTGCCAGCAGCCAGACTAGCGGCACAGATACGCAGTATTTT
- TRBJ2-3 - TRBV7-8 CASSFLRGTQYF TGTGCCAGCAGCTTTTTACGGGGTACGCAGTATTTT
- TRBJ1-2 - TRBV12-3/TRBV12-4 CASTSPGDGYTF TGTGCCAGCACCTCCCCAGGGGATGGCTACACCTTC
- TRBJ1-2 TRBD1 TRBV3-1/TRBV3-2 CASTTGQHYGYTF TGTGCCAGCACGACGGGACAGCACTATGGCTACACCTTC